Listed below are T cell receptor beta chains from one sample, sequenced in a study of shared clonotypes between healthy human individuals. This table comes from immunoSEQ multiplex PCR, and its TCRdb copy is limited to in-frame clones, with some not included. The sample includes 2 million to 2.5 million clones, approximately 96% of them seen just once. Material: naive CD4+ T cells sorted from blood. The receptors originated from a man aged 18 to 35 in good health. CDR3s include the opening cysteine and the closing phenylalanine or tryptophan. A D gene is named only where the DNA matches it firmly. Only part of the rows carry a size: once, few, many, or a class if the clone is expanded.

d_call: TRBD2
v_call: TRBV9
clone_size: -
j_call: TRBJ2-1
cdr3_aa: CASSLTSEPYNEQFF
cdr3_nt: TGTGCCAGCAGTCTTACTAGCGAACCTTACAATGAGCAGTTCTTC

d_call: -
v_call: TRBV18
clone_size: -
j_call: TRBJ2-5
cdr3_aa: CASSPPLGQTLDDNQETQYF
cdr3_nt: TGTGCCAGCTCACCACCGTTAGGCCAGACCCTAGATGACAACCAAGAGACCCAGTACTTC

d_call: -
v_call: TRBV4-1
clone_size: -
j_call: TRBJ1-3
cdr3_aa: CASSQGSGKPGNTIYF
cdr3_nt: TGCGCCAGCAGCCAAGGAAGTGGGAAGCCTGGAAACACCATATATTTT

d_call: -
v_call: TRBV27
clone_size: -
j_call: TRBJ1-2
cdr3_aa: CASSTYRRDGYTF
cdr3_nt: TGTGCCAGCAGCACCTACAGGAGGGATGGCTACACCTTC

d_call: -
v_call: TRBV7-9
clone_size: -
j_call: TRBJ1-2
cdr3_aa: CASSLGQGIYGYTF
cdr3_nt: TGTGCCAGCAGCTTAGGTCAGGGCATCTATGGCTACACCTTC

d_call: -
v_call: TRBV5-6
clone_size: -
j_call: TRBJ2-2
cdr3_aa: CASSLSTGELFF
cdr3_nt: TGTGCCAGCAGCCTGTCAACCGGGGAGCTGTTTTTT

d_call: -
v_call: TRBV4-1
clone_size: -
j_call: TRBJ1-6
cdr3_aa: CASSQVYSYNSPLHF
cdr3_nt: TGCGCCAGCAGCCAAGTCTACTCCTATAATTCACCCCTCCACTTT

d_call: -
v_call: TRBV29-1
clone_size: -
j_call: TRBJ2-1
cdr3_aa: CSGDTTAIDEQFF
cdr3_nt: TGCAGCGGGGACACAACCGCGATCGATGAGCAGTTCTTC

d_call: -
v_call: TRBV20-1
clone_size: -
j_call: TRBJ1-2
cdr3_aa: CSSGGGIGYTF
cdr3_nt: TGCAGTTCAGGCGGGGGGATAGGCTACACCTTC

d_call: TRBD1
v_call: TRBV6-1
clone_size: -
j_call: TRBJ1-2
cdr3_aa: CASSEGTGGGYTF
cdr3_nt: TGTGCCAGCAGTGAAGGGACAGGGGGAGGCTACACCTTC

d_call: -
v_call: TRBV10-2
clone_size: -
j_call: TRBJ1-3
cdr3_aa: CASSVQGSVGNTIYF
cdr3_nt: TGCGCCAGCAGTGTTCAGGGTTCGGTAGGAAACACCATATATTTT

d_call: -
v_call: TRBV7-2
clone_size: -
j_call: TRBJ2-3
cdr3_aa: CASTPKVGGASSTDTQYF
cdr3_nt: TGTGCCAGCACCCCTAAAGTGGGCGGGGCGTCTAGCACAGATACGCAGTATTTT

d_call: -
v_call: TRBV10-3
clone_size: -
j_call: TRBJ1-5
cdr3_aa: CAISESKNQPQHF
cdr3_nt: TGTGCCATCAGTGAGTCTAAAAATCAGCCCCAGCATTTT

d_call: TRBD1
v_call: TRBV18
clone_size: -
j_call: TRBJ1-1
cdr3_aa: CASSPPQGQGPTEAFF
cdr3_nt: TGTGCCAGCTCACCACCCCAGGGACAGGGGCCCACTGAAGCTTTCTTT

d_call: -
v_call: TRBV5-1
clone_size: -
j_call: TRBJ2-1
cdr3_aa: CASSLDRVNANEQFF
cdr3_nt: TGCGCCAGCAGCTTGGACAGGGTGAACGCCAATGAGCAGTTCTTC

d_call: TRBD1
v_call: TRBV10-3
clone_size: few
j_call: TRBJ1-6
cdr3_aa: CAISDQDRVEPLHF
cdr3_nt: TGTGCCATCAGTGATCAGGACAGGGTTGAACCCCTCCACTTT

d_call: -
v_call: TRBV28
clone_size: -
j_call: TRBJ1-2
cdr3_aa: CASGNYGYTF
cdr3_nt: TGTGCCAGCGGGAACTATGGCTACACCTTC

d_call: TRBD1
v_call: TRBV2
clone_size: -
j_call: TRBJ1-1
cdr3_aa: CASVDRALLGSEAFF
cdr3_nt: TGTGCCAGCGTGGACAGGGCTCTTTTGGGGAGTGAAGCTTTCTTT

d_call: TRBD2
v_call: TRBV7-2
clone_size: -
j_call: TRBJ2-5
cdr3_aa: CASSLAILAGRETQYF
cdr3_nt: TGTGCCAGCAGCTTAGCTATTCTAGCGGGGAGGGAGACCCAGTACTTC

d_call: TRBD2
v_call: TRBV25-1
clone_size: -
j_call: TRBJ2-3
cdr3_aa: CASSDMTSGGHTQYF
cdr3_nt: TGTGCCAGCAGTGATATGACTAGCGGGGGCCACACGCAGTATTTT

d_call: -
v_call: TRBV5-1
clone_size: -
j_call: TRBJ1-1
cdr3_aa: CASSFTGTNTEAFF
cdr3_nt: TGCGCCAGCAGCTTTACCGGGACAAACACTGAAGCTTTCTTT

d_call: -
v_call: TRBV6-5
clone_size: -
j_call: TRBJ2-5
cdr3_aa: CASSPWTNQETQYF
cdr3_nt: TGTGCCAGCAGCCCCTGGACTAACCAAGAGACCCAGTACTTC

d_call: -
v_call: TRBV2
clone_size: -
j_call: TRBJ2-3
cdr3_aa: CASSVGGKSSTDTQYF
cdr3_nt: TGTGCCAGCAGTGTTGGAGGTAAATCTAGCACAGATACGCAGTATTTT

d_call: TRBD2
v_call: TRBV7-2
clone_size: -
j_call: TRBJ2-5
cdr3_aa: CASSLYPLGGGQETQYF
cdr3_nt: TGTGCCAGCAGCTTATACCCTCTTGGCGGGGGTCAAGAGACCCAGTACTTC

d_call: TRBD1
v_call: TRBV11-2
clone_size: -
j_call: TRBJ1-6
cdr3_aa: CASSLEGQPNSPLHF
cdr3_nt: TGTGCCAGCAGCTTAGAGGGACAGCCCAATTCACCCCTCCACTTT

d_call: -
v_call: TRBV28
clone_size: -
j_call: TRBJ1-2
cdr3_aa: CASSPTGGYGYTF
cdr3_nt: TGTGCCAGCAGCCCTACGGGGGGTTATGGCTACACCTTC

d_call: -
v_call: TRBV7-9
clone_size: once
j_call: TRBJ2-3
cdr3_aa: CASSPQGSDTQYF
cdr3_nt: TGTGCCAGCAGCCCTCAGGGTAGCGATACGCAGTATTTT

d_call: -
v_call: TRBV5-1
clone_size: -
j_call: TRBJ1-1
cdr3_aa: CASSLVGMAEAFF
cdr3_nt: TGCGCCAGCAGCTTGGTGGGGATGGCTGAAGCTTTCTTT

d_call: -
v_call: TRBV18
clone_size: -
j_call: TRBJ1-1
cdr3_aa: CASSPKGRTEAFF
cdr3_nt: TGTGCCAGCTCACCAAAGGGAAGGACTGAAGCTTTCTTT

d_call: TRBD1
v_call: TRBV18
clone_size: -
j_call: TRBJ1-4
cdr3_aa: CASSRTEGASNEKLFF
cdr3_nt: TGTGCCAGCTCACGAACCGAGGGGGCCTCCAATGAAAAACTGTTTTTT

d_call: -
v_call: TRBV21-1
clone_size: -
j_call: TRBJ2-1
cdr3_aa: CASSKLREFAYNEQFF
cdr3_nt: TGTGCCAGCAGCAAATTGCGGGAATTTGCCTACAATGAGCAGTTCTTC

d_call: -
v_call: TRBV10-1
clone_size: -
j_call: TRBJ1-1
cdr3_aa: CASGPDANTEAFF
cdr3_nt: TGCGCCAGCGGACCAGACGCGAACACTGAAGCTTTCTTT

d_call: TRBD1
v_call: TRBV7-2
clone_size: once
j_call: TRBJ1-2
cdr3_aa: CASSLGGTAYGYTF
cdr3_nt: TGTGCCAGCAGCTTAGGAGGGACAGCCTATGGCTACACCTTC

d_call: -
v_call: TRBV6-5
clone_size: -
j_call: TRBJ1-1
cdr3_aa: CASSRSSYTEAFF
cdr3_nt: TGTGCCAGCAGTCGAAGCAGCTACACTGAAGCTTTCTTT

d_call: TRBD2
v_call: TRBV2
clone_size: -
j_call: TRBJ2-1
cdr3_aa: CASSWTSSYNEQFF
cdr3_nt: TGTGCCAGCAGTTGGACTAGCTCCTACAATGAGCAGTTCTTC

d_call: -
v_call: TRBV6-1
clone_size: once
j_call: TRBJ1-5
cdr3_aa: CASSEDSPSTGANQPQHF
cdr3_nt: TGTGCCAGCAGTGAAGATTCCCCCTCAACGGGAGCCAATCAGCCCCAGCATTTT

d_call: TRBD1
v_call: TRBV19
clone_size: -
j_call: TRBJ1-6
cdr3_aa: CAREGQGINSPLHF
cdr3_nt: TGTGCCAGAGAAGGACAGGGAATTAATTCACCCCTCCACTTT

d_call: -
v_call: TRBV6-6
clone_size: -
j_call: TRBJ2-1
cdr3_aa: CASREDGPLGFF
cdr3_nt: TGTGCCAGCAGGGAGGACGGCCCGTTGGGGTTCTTC

d_call: -
v_call: TRBV5-4
clone_size: once
j_call: TRBJ1-3
cdr3_aa: CASTLDGHSGNTIYF
cdr3_nt: TGTGCCAGCACCTTAGACGGGCACTCTGGAAACACCATATATTTT

d_call: -
v_call: TRBV10-3
clone_size: -
j_call: TRBJ2-6
cdr3_aa: CAIAPSGANVLTF
cdr3_nt: TGTGCCATCGCCCCCTCTGGGGCCAACGTCCTGACTTTC

d_call: -
v_call: TRBV10-3
clone_size: -
j_call: TRBJ2-3
cdr3_aa: CAITRDSTDTQYF
cdr3_nt: TGTGCCATCACCCGGGACAGCACAGATACGCAGTATTTT

d_call: TRBD1
v_call: TRBV30
clone_size: -
j_call: TRBJ2-5
cdr3_aa: CAWSPKGGRGETQYF
cdr3_nt: TGTGCCTGGAGTCCAAAAGGGGGCAGGGGAGAGACCCAGTACTTC

d_call: -
v_call: TRBV18
clone_size: -
j_call: TRBJ1-4
cdr3_aa: CASSLDGGPNEKLFF
cdr3_nt: TGTGCCAGCTCACTCGACGGGGGGCCTAATGAAAAACTGTTTTTT

d_call: -
v_call: TRBV9
clone_size: -
j_call: TRBJ2-3
cdr3_aa: CASSPGRLPGTDTQYF
cdr3_nt: TGTGCCAGCAGCCCTGGTAGGCTTCCCGGCACAGATACGCAGTATTTT

d_call: -
v_call: TRBV6-6
clone_size: -
j_call: TRBJ1-3
cdr3_aa: CASGPGGGNTIYF
cdr3_nt: TGTGCCAGCGGTCCAGGTGGTGGAAACACCATATATTTT